The following is a T cell receptor beta chain sequence with its context. No antigen is known for it. This sample is drawn from a study of T-cell reconstitution after alpha-beta-depleted transplantation in children. Study-level points and caveats: By about two months after transplant, alpha-beta T cells reportedly arose from several hundred graft clones that had expanded. T-cell numbers and diversity, one year after transplant, stemmed largely from T cells that were newly produced. Diversity of TCRbeta at day 60 was high in some patients, arising from surviving recipient T cells and thymic progenitors.

Preparation of the TCRbeta library used unique molecular identifiers. TCRdb redid the calling of the PCR reads with MiXCR, one entry per CDR3 protein. Of about 610,000 distinct CDR3 sequences listed, 25% to 30% are singletons. The sequence derives from a boy younger than two with Wiskott-Aldrich syndrome, due to receive a stem cell transplant. The sample in question was PBMCs, obtained before TCRalphabeta/CD19-depleted stem cell transplant.

CDR3 coding DNA: TGCAGTGCTGTCGACAGGAAACGCTCCTACGAGCAGTACTTC. Translating it yields CSAVDRKRSYEQYF. The V gene is TRBV20-1, the J gene TRBJ2-7, with D possibly being TRBD1 (6 bases). There are 14 residues in the CDR3. The germline V gene has CDR1 DFQATT and CDR2 SNEGSKA (reference sequence). Trimming took 5 bases from V and 0 from J, leaving 14 bases between them.